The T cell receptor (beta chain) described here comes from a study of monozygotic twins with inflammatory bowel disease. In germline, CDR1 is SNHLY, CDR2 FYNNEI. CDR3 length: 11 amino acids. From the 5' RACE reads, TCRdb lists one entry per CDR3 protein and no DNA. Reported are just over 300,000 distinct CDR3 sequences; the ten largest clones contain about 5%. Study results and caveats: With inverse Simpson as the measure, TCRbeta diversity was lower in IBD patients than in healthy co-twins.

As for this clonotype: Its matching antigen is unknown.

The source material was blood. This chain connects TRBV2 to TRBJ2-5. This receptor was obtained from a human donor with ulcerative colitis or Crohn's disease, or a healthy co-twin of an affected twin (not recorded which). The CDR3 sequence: CASSVRGTQYF.